These 25 T cell receptor beta chains share one sample of origin, sequenced in a study of OX40 agonist ivuxolimab in advanced cancers. TCRdb's copy holds only in-frame clones and misses some; the assay was immunoSEQ multiplex PCR. Of tens of thousands of clones listed, roughly 90% are singletons. Here the sequenced sample was CD4+ or CD8+ T cells sorted from blood, taken in a trial of the OX40 agonist ivuxolimab. The receptors come from an adult with an advanced solid tumor such as melanoma, head and neck, liver or kidney cancer.

The chain recombines TRBV7-3 with TRBJ2-1; 7 bases map to TRBD2. Trimming at V came to 4 bases and at J to 1 base, leaving 4 bases not matched to a gene. Germline lookup yields CDR1 SGHTA and CDR2 FQGTGA. The CDR3 consists of 15 residues. CDR3 nucleotides: TGTGCCAGCAGCTATGGGACTACTTCCTACAATGAGCAGTTCTTC. Its protein is CASSYGTTSYNEQFF.

The V and J genes are TRBV10-3 and TRBJ2-2; unclear D gene. V lost 2 bases and J lost 4, with 14 bases in between. Germline V lookup: CDR1 ENHRY, CDR2 SYGVKD. This CDR3 is 16 amino acids long. CDR3 sequence reads: CAISEPEKERTGELFF. Here the CDR3 DNA reads TGTGCCATCAGTGAGCCTGAAAAGGAGCGCACCGGGGAGCTGTTTTTT.

The V gene is TRBV27, the J gene TRBJ2-3, with 11 bases aligning to TRBD2. The CDR3 length is 16 residues. V was clipped by 4 bases and J by 1 base; unmatched bases: 4. The V gene's germline CDR1 is MNHEY and CDR2 SMNVEV (reference sequence). CDR3 loop: CASSYEGLAGTDTQYF. Here the CDR3 DNA reads TGTGCCAGCAGTTACGAGGGACTAGCGGGCACAGATACGCAGTATTTT.

This sequence joins TRBV5-4 and TRBJ2-7; TRBD2 agrees at 11 bases. CDR1 and CDR2 from the germline V gene are SGHNT and YYREEE (reference sequence). J gave up 0 bases and V 4 bases, and 6 bases lay outside the gene matches. The CDR3 has 16 amino acids. CDR3 region: CASSPGLAGISYEQYF. Here the CDR3 DNA reads TGTGCCAGCAGCCCTGGACTAGCGGGCATCTCCTACGAGCAGTACTTC.

The sample holds a few counts of this clone. This chain links TRBV7-9 with TRBJ1-4, with D possibly TRBD1 on 5 matching bases. Trimming shortened V by 1 base and J by 0 bases, and 6 bases separated the two germline ends. Germline V CDR1 and CDR2: SEHNR, FQNEAQ (reference sequence). There are 15 residues in the CDR3. The CDR3 nucleotides are TGTGCCAGCAGCTTAGGGACAACAACTAATGAAAAACTGTTTTTT. Amino acid sequence: CASSLGTTTNEKLFF.

J is TRBJ2-3 and V is TRBV9, with D tentatively TRBD1 or TRBD2 (6 bases each). This CDR3 has 15 residues. Per the germline V gene, CDR1 is SGDLS and CDR2 is YYNGEE. V lost 0 bases and J 3 bases, leaving 11 bases between the germline ends. The CDR3 is CASSVDPGATDTQYF. The CDR3 DNA reads as TGTGCCAGCAGCGTAGATCCGGGGGCAACAGATACGCAGTATTTT.

V gene TRBV7-2 combines with J gene TRBJ1-1; D possibly corresponds to TRBD1 (5 bases). CDR3 length equals 14 residues. The ends were cut back, 1 base at V and 7 bases at J, with 13 bases in the middle. Germline V gene data show CDR1 as SGHTA and CDR2 as FQGNSA. The DNA of the CDR3 is TGTGCCAGCAGCTTAGTGGGTCAGGGTATTGAAGCTTTCTTT. Its translation is CASSLVGQGIEAFF.

This chain uses TRBV10-3 with TRBJ2-1, with TRBD2 identical over 14 bases. Germline V lookup: CDR1 ENHRY, CDR2 SYGVKD. CDR3 size: 21 residues. Trimming removed 6 bases from V and 0 bases from J; junction bases left unmatched: 16. The CDR3 loop is CAIRGGAGQGTSGSSYNEQFF. In nucleotides, the CDR3 is TGTGCCATCAGAGGGGGTGCCGGACAGGGGACTAGCGGGAGCTCCTACAATGAGCAGTTCTTC.

This rearrangement joins TRBV7-9 to TRBJ2-7; weak D call: TRBD2 (6 bases). V lost 3 bases and J lost 2, with 14 bases in between. The V gene's germline CDR1 is SEHNR and CDR2 FQNEAQ (reference sequence). The CDR3 consists of 15 residues. The CDR3 sequence: CASSLELASTYEQYF. The CDR3, as DNA: TGTGCCAGCAGCTTGGAACTAGCCTCAACCTACGAGCAGTACTTC.

The chain links TRBV18 to TRBJ2-2; TRBD1 aligns across 7 bases. Germline CDR1 and CDR2: KGHSH and LQKENI. The CDR3 is 16 amino acids. J was trimmed by 4 bases and V by 0 bases; bases with no gene match: 5. The CDR3 loop is CASSPPETGSTGELFF. The CDR3 region has the DNA TGTGCCAGCTCACCACCGGAGACAGGGAGCACCGGGGAGCTGTTTTTT.

In this sample, this clone turned up a few times. The chain has TRBV29-1 and TRBJ2-2; unclear D gene. This CDR3 is 14 amino acids long. CDR1 SQVTM and CDR2 ANQGSEA come from the germline V gene. Trimming took off 4 bases at V and 9 bases at J, with 18 bases between the two ends. The CDR3 bases are TGCAGCGTTGTTGGAGCCTCTCCCAGCTGGGAGCTGTTTTTT. Its translation: CSVVGASPSWELFF.

This clone was seen a single time. V usage is TRBV15 and J usage is TRBJ2-2; no definite D call. With 1 base removed from V and 2 bases from J, the gap between germline ends came to 8 bases. The germline V gene has CDR1 LNHNV and CDR2 YYDKDF (reference sequence). The CDR3 length is 15 residues. The CDR3 is CATSRVKINTGELFF. The CDR3 DNA reads TGTGCCACCAGCAGAGTCAAAATAAACACCGGGGAGCTGTTTTTT.

The chain combines TRBV14 with TRBJ2-7; D is unclear. Germline CDR1 is SGHDN and CDR2 is FVKESK. The CDR3 consists of 15 residues. V lost 0 bases and J 6 bases, leaving 15 bases between the germline ends. The CDR3 DNA reads as TGTGCCAGCAGCCAAGAAGTGCAGCACTACACCGAGCAGTACTTC. Its protein product is CASSQEVQHYTEQYF. Full variable domain (missing parts from reference TRBV14 and TRBJ2-7): EAGVTQFPSHSVIEKGQTVTLRCDPISGHDNLYWYRRVMGKEIKFLLHFVKESKQDESGMPNNRFLAERTGGTYSTLKVQPAELEDSGVYFCASSQEVQHYTEQYFGPGTRLTVT.

The chain links TRBV14 to TRBJ1-1; 9 bases match TRBD1. Germline V CDR1 and CDR2: SGHDN, FVKESK. The ends lost 0 bases at V and 7 bases at J; junction bases unmatched: 12. The CDR3 extends over 17 amino acids. CDR3 in DNA: TGTGCCAGCAGCCAAGAGACCTGGTGGGACAGGGAGGGTGAAGCTTTCTTT. Translating it yields CASSQETWWDREGEAFF.

The chain couples TRBV27 to TRBJ2-2; D perhaps matches TRBD2 (5 bases). CDR1 and CDR2 (germline): MNHEY, SMNVEV (reference sequence). CDR3 length equals 16 residues. The V and J ends lost 0 bases and 5 bases respectively, with 13 bases between them. CDR3 protein: CASSLSAASGTGELFF. The CDR3 nucleotides read TGTGCCAGCAGTTTATCGGCCGCGTCGGGGACCGGGGAGCTGTTTTTT.

This chain uses TRBV11-3 with TRBJ2-1; 8 bases align to TRBD2. This CDR3 spans 15 amino acids. In germline, CDR1 is SGHNT, CDR2 YENEEA. Trimming took 3 bases from V and 5 from J; bases not matched to a gene: 6. The CDR3 spells CASSFQGTRDNEQFF. The CDR3 DNA reads as TGTGCCAGCAGCTTCCAAGGGACTAGGGACAATGAGCAGTTCTTC.

The J gene is TRBJ1-2, the V gene TRBV7-2; D may be TRBD1 (6 bases). Germline values: CDR1 SGHTA, CDR2 FQGNSA. V shed 5 bases and J shed 5 bases, with 18 bases lying between them. The CDR3 is made up of 15 amino acids. The CDR3 DNA is TGTGCCAGCAGCCCGGCCCGGACAGATTATTATGGCTACACCTTC. Residues: CASSPARTDYYGYTF.

The chain carries TRBV27 and TRBJ1-1, with TRBD1 as a possible D gene (6 bases). The germline V gene encodes CDR1 MNHEY and CDR2 SMNVEV (reference sequence). Trimming shortened V by 2 bases and J by 4 bases, and 11 bases separated the two germline ends. The CDR3 is 14 residues long. CDR3 in amino acids: CASSLVQGRTEAFF. CDR3 nucleotide sequence: TGTGCCAGCAGTTTAGTTCAGGGGCGCACTGAAGCTTTCTTT.

This sequence joins TRBV18 and TRBJ2-7; 11 bases map to TRBD1. Germline CDR1 KGHSH, CDR2 LQKENI. V was clipped by 4 bases and J by 3 bases; unmatched bases: 5. This CDR3 spans 15 amino acids. CDR3 in amino acids: CASSLGGQGVYEQYF. The CDR3 DNA is TGTGCCAGCTCACTTGGGGGACAGGGGGTCTACGAGCAGTACTTC.

This clone has just a few counts. The V call is TRBV7-2, the J call TRBJ2-7; D is uncertain. The ends were cut back, 6 bases at V and 3 bases at J, with 18 bases in the middle. Germline V gene data show CDR1 as SGHTA and CDR2 as FQGNSA. The CDR3 spans 15 residues. CDR3 DNA: TGTGCCAGCAGTGAAGACGGAGCGAACCGCTACGAGCAGTACTTC. Translating it yields CASSEDGANRYEQYF.

The chain has TRBV14 and TRBJ2-1, with 13 bases identical to TRBD2. The CDR3 is 17 residues long. The V segment lost 4 bases and the J segment 8 bases; nucleotides outside the gene matches: 11. The germline CDR1 and CDR2 sequences are SGHDN and FVKESK. The DNA for the CDR3 is TGTGCCAGCAGCCGGACTCCGGGACTAGCGGGGATCTATGAGCAGTTCTTC. It specifies CASSRTPGLAGIYEQFF. Full variable domain (rest looked up from reference TRBV14 and TRBJ2-1): EAGVTQFPSHSVIEKGQTVTLRCDPISGHDNLYWYRRVMGKEIKFLLHFVKESKQDESGMPNNRFLAERTGGTYSTLKVQPAELEDSGVYFCASSRTPGLAGIYEQFFGPGTRLTVL.

The genes are TRBV25-1 and TRBJ2-7; TRBD2 agrees at 10 bases. This CDR3 comprises 14 residues. Germline lookup yields CDR1 MGHDK and CDR2 SYGVNS. Unmatched junction bases numbered 5, after V lost 5 bases and J lost 4 bases. DNA of the CDR3: TGTGCCAGCAGTACAGCGGGGGGGATTTACGAGCAGTACTTC. Protein sequence: CASSTAGGIYEQYF.

The rearrangement links TRBV29-1 to TRBJ2-7; 7 positions match TRBD2. This CDR3 is 12 amino acids long. Germline CDR1 is SQVTM and CDR2 is ANQGSEA. V was clipped by 6 bases and J by 2 bases; unmatched bases: 4. The DNA of the CDR3 is TGCAGCGTGGCGGGGGTTACCTACGAGCAGTACTTC. It is translated as CSVAGVTYEQYF.

This chain connects TRBV11-2 to TRBJ2-7; 7 nucleotides match TRBD2. The CDR3 loop spans 15 amino acids. V was clipped by 1 base and J by 6 bases; unmatched bases: 9. Per germline, CDR1 SGHAT and CDR2 FQNNGV. In DNA, the CDR3 is TGTGCCAGCAGCTTAGCGGTGGGGGGGATCGGCGAGCAGTACTTC. Protein: CASSLAVGGIGEQYF. Based on the CDR3 plus reference TRBV11-2 and TRBJ2-7, the full variable domain is EAGVAQSPRYKIIEKRQSVAFWCNPISGHATLYWYQQILGQGPKLLIQFQNNGVVDDSQLPKDRFSAERLKGVDSTLKIQPAKLEDSAVYLCASSLAVGGIGEQYFGPGTRLTVT.

V gene TRBV4-1 combines with J gene TRBJ2-7; 9 positions agree with TRBD1. The CDR3 has 15 amino acids. V gave up 1 base and J gave up 3 bases; unmatched junction bases: 4. Germline lookup yields CDR1 MGHRA and CDR2 YSYEKL. CDR3 DNA sequence: TGCGCCAGCAGCCAAGGTTGGGACAGGGTCTACGAGCAGTACTTC. This sequence encodes CASSQGWDRVYEQYF.